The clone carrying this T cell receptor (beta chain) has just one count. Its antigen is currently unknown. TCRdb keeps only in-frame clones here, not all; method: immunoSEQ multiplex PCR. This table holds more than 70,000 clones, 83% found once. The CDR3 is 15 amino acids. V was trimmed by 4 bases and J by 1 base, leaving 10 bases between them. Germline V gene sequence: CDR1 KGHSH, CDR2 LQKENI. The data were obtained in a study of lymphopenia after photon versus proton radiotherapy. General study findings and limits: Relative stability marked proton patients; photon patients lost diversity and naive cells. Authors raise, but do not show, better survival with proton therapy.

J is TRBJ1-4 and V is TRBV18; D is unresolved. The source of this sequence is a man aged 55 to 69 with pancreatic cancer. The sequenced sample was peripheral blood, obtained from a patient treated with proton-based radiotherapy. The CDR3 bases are TGTGCCAGCTCACTCTCGATCGGAACTAATGAAAAACTGTTTTTT. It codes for CASSLSIGTNEKLFF.